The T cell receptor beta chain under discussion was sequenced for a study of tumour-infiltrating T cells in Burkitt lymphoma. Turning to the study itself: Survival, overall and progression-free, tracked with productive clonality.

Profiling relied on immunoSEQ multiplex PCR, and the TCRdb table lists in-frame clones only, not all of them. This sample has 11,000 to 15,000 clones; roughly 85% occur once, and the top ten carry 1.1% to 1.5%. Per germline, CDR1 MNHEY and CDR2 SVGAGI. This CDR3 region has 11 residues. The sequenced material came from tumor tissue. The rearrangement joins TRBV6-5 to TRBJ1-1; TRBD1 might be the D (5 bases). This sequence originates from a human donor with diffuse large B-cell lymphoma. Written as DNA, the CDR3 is TGTGCTGTCCTCTGGGGGACTGAAGCTTTCTTT. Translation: CAVLWGTEAFF.